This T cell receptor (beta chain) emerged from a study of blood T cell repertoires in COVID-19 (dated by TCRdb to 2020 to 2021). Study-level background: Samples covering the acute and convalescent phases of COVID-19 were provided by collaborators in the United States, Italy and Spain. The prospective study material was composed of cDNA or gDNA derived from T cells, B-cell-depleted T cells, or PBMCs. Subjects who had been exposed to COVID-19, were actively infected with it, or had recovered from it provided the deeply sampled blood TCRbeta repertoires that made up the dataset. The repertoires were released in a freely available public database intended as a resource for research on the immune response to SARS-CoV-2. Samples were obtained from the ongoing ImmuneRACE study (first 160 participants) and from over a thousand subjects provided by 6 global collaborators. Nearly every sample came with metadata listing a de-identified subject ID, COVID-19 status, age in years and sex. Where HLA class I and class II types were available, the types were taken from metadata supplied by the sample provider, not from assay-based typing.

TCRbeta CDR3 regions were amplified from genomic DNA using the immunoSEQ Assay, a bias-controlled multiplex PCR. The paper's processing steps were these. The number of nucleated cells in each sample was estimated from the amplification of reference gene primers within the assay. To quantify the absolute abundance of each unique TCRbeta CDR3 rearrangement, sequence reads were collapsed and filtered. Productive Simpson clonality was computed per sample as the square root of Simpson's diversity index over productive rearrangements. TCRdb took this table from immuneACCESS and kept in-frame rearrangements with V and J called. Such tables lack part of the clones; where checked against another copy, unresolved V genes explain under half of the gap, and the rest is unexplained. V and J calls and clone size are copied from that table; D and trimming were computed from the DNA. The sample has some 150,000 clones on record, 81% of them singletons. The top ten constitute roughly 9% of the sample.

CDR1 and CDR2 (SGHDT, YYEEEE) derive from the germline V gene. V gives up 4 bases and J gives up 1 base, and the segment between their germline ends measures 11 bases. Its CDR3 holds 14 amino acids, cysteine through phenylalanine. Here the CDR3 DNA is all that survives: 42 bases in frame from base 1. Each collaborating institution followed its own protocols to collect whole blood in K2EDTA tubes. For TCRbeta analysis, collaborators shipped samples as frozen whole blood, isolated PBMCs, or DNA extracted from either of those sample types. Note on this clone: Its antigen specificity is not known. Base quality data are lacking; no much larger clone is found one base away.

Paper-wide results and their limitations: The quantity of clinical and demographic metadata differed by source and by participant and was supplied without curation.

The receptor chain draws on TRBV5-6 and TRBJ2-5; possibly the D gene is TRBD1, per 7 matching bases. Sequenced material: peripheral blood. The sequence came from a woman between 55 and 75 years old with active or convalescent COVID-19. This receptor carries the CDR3 CASSGGTAQETQYF. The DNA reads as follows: TGTGCCAGCAGCGGCGGGACAGCCCAAGAGACCCAGTACTTC.